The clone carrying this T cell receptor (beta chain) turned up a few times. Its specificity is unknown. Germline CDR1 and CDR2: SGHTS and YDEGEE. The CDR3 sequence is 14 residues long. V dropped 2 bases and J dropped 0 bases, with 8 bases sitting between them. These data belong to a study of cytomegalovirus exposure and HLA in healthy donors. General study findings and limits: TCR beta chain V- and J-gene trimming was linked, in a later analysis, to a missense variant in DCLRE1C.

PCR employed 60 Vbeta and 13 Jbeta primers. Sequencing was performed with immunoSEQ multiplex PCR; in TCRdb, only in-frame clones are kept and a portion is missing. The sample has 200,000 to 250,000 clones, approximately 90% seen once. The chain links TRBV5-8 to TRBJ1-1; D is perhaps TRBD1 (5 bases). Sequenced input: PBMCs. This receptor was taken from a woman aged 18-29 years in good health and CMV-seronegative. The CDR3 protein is CASSLDSLNTEAFF. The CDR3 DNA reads TGTGCCAGCAGCTTAGACAGCCTGAACACTGAAGCTTTCTTT.